The rows below give T cell receptor beta chains drawn from one sample of a study of shared clonotypes between healthy human individuals. The protocol was immunoSEQ multiplex PCR, while the TCRdb copy is restricted to in-frame clones and leaves out a portion. The table includes over 700,000 clones, approximately 72% detected once. Material for sequencing was memory CD4+ T cells sorted from blood. These receptors all come from a woman aged 25 to 45 in good health. The CDR3 runs from the conserved cysteine through the conserved F or W. A D gene is named only where the DNA matches it firmly. Expanded clones get a size class; other rows say once, few or many, or leave the size out.

cdr3_nt	cdr3_aa	d_call	clone_size	j_call	v_call
TGTGCCAGCAGCATGGGAGGGAATAATGAAAAACTGTTTTTT	CASSMGGNNEKLFF	-	-	TRBJ1-4	TRBV5-4
TGTGCCAGCAGTTTATGGGTTGGAGGGGGCTTCCAAGAGACCCAGTACTTC	CASSLWVGGGFQETQYF	-	-	TRBJ2-5	TRBV28
TGTGCCAGCTCACCTCGGGACAGGGGGAACACCGGGGAGCTGTTTTTT	CASSPRDRGNTGELFF	TRBD1	once	TRBJ2-2	TRBV18
TGTGCCAGCAGTGGGCTAGCGGGATTTTACGAGCAGTACTTC	CASSGLAGFYEQYF	TRBD2	few	TRBJ2-7	TRBV28
TGTGCCAGTAGCCGGGATAGAAATGAAAAACTGTTTTTT	CASSRDRNEKLFF	-	-	TRBJ1-4	TRBV19
TGTGCCAGCAGTCCAGGTCGATGGGGTGTCGATTTCTACGAGCAGTACTTC	CASSPGRWGVDFYEQYF	-	many	TRBJ2-7	TRBV28
TGTGCCAGCAGCTTGAAGCCTTCCCAGGACAGCTCCAACACCGGGGAGCTGTTTTTT	CASSLKPSQDSSNTGELFF	-	-	TRBJ2-2	TRBV7-8
TGTGCCACCAGCAGAGATACGGGGGAGAATTTTCGTGAGCAGTTCTTC	CATSRDTGENFREQFF	-	once	TRBJ2-1	TRBV15
TGCAGTGCCGTGACCGAGACCCAGTACTTC	CSAVTETQYF	-	-	TRBJ2-5	TRBV20-1
TGTGCCAGTACTAAGGGCGGGGCGTTAGACTCCTACGAGCAGTACTTC	CASTKGGALDSYEQYF	-	few	TRBJ2-7	TRBV19
TGCGCCAGCAGCTTGACTAGCAGATCCTACAATGAGCAGTTCTTC	CASSLTSRSYNEQFF	-	-	TRBJ2-1	TRBV5-1
TGTGCCAGCAGCTTGAAGGCGGGAGGTTCCCACGAGCAGTACTTC	CASSLKAGGSHEQYF	TRBD2	-	TRBJ2-7	TRBV5-4
TGTGCCAGCAGTTTAAAGGGACCGTCGAACTATGGCTACACCTTC	CASSLKGPSNYGYTF	-	-	TRBJ1-2	TRBV28
TGTGCCAGCAGTGAGAGGGGATCTAACTATGGCTACACCTTC	CASSERGSNYGYTF	-	-	TRBJ1-2	TRBV2
TGTGCCAGCAGCTTGGTGGGCAACATCAACACCGGGGAGCTGTTTTTT	CASSLVGNINTGELFF	-	-	TRBJ2-2	TRBV5-5
TGTGCCAGCAGCCCACCGGGACACCAAGAGACCCAGTACTTC	CASSPPGHQETQYF	-	-	TRBJ2-5	TRBV7-2
TGTGCCACCCGTGAGCAGGGGGCCCCTGAAGCTTTCTTT	CATREQGAPEAFF	TRBD1	-	TRBJ1-1	TRBV28
TGCAGCGCCTTACCTCCTTTTGGAACCGGGAGTGGCGGGGAGCTGTTTTTT	CSALPPFGTGSGGELFF	-	-	TRBJ2-2	TRBV29-1
TGTGCCAGCACTCGTTATGAAAAACTGTTTTTT	CASTRYEKLFF	-	-	TRBJ1-4	TRBV6-1
TGTGCCAGCAGTTCAGCGGTGGCCGGGGAGCTGTTTTTT	CASSSAVAGELFF	-	-	TRBJ2-2	TRBV6-5
TGTGCCATCGCCGGGACTAGCGGGTACAATGAGCAGTTCTTC	CAIAGTSGYNEQFF	TRBD2	-	TRBJ2-1	TRBV10-3
TGTGCCAGCAGTGATAGGGCTCGAATAAACACTGAAGCTTTCTTT	CASSDRARINTEAFF	-	-	TRBJ1-1	TRBV6-1
TGTGCCAGCAGCTTGGCCAGGGGTCTTAACACTGAAGCTTTCTTT	CASSLARGLNTEAFF	-	-	TRBJ1-1	TRBV7-6
TGTGCCAGCAGCTACGGACAGCAAGAGACCCAGTACTTC	CASSYGQQETQYF	-	many	TRBJ2-5	TRBV28
TGTGCCAGCTCACGAACGGGACAGGGGTACAACTATGGCTACACCTTC	CASSRTGQGYNYGYTF	TRBD1	-	TRBJ1-2	TRBV18
TGTGCCAGCAGCCAGGCCGGGACTAGCGGGACCTACGAGCAGTACTTC	CASSQAGTSGTYEQYF	TRBD2	-	TRBJ2-7	TRBV5-4
TGTGCCAGCAGTTTGCGGGAGCGGGAGACCCAGTACTTC	CASSLRERETQYF	TRBD2	-	TRBJ2-5	TRBV13
TGTGCCAGCCCCGATGGGGCGGGGACCTATGGCTACACCTTC	CASPDGAGTYGYTF	-	-	TRBJ1-2	TRBV7-9
TGTGCCAGCAGCTTAAACAGGGTAGATACGCAGTATTTT	CASSLNRVDTQYF	-	-	TRBJ2-3	TRBV13
TGTGCCTGGAGTGTACCGAACTCTAGCTCTGGAAACACCATATATTTT	CAWSVPNSSSGNTIYF	-	few	TRBJ1-3	TRBV30
TGTGCCAGCAGCCCCGTTCAGATGGGGCAGTTCTTC	CASSPVQMGQFF	-	-	TRBJ2-1	TRBV11-2
TGTGCCAGCAGCTTGGCTGGAAGCACAGATACGCAGTATTTT	CASSLAGSTDTQYF	-	-	TRBJ2-3	TRBV5-6
TGTGCCAGCAGCTTAAGCCGTGTAGGGTACAATGAGCAGTTCTTC	CASSLSRVGYNEQFF	-	-	TRBJ2-1	TRBV11-2
TGTGCCATCAGTGGGGATTTTGAGGAGCAGTACTTC	CAISGDFEEQYF	-	once	TRBJ2-7	TRBV10-3
TGTGCCACCAGCACCCCAGGTAGTAGGGCAGAGACCCAGTACTTC	CATSTPGSRAETQYF	-	-	TRBJ2-5	TRBV15
TGTGCCAGCTCACGTTGGAGCGGAATGGGCACAGATACGCAGTATTTT	CASSRWSGMGTDTQYF	-	-	TRBJ2-3	TRBV18
TGTGCCAGCTCACCAGGGGACCCACTGTTTTTT	CASSPGDPLFF	-	few	TRBJ1-4	TRBV18
TGTGCCAGCAGCACCACTAGCGGGAGTTCCCCCCCGACTTTT	CASSTTSGSSPPTF	TRBD2	-	TRBJ2-2	TRBV6-1
TGTGCCAGTAGTAAAGGACGGATCGATGGCTACACCTTC	CASSKGRIDGYTF	-	-	TRBJ1-2	TRBV19
TGCGCCAGCAGCGCCGGCGGGACTGACTACAATGAGCAGTTCTTC	CASSAGGTDYNEQFF	-	few	TRBJ2-1	TRBV5-1
TGTGCCAGCAGGGGGACAGCCCCTCGGGAAAAACTGTTTTTT	CASRGTAPREKLFF	TRBD1	few	TRBJ1-4	TRBV28
TGTGCCAGCAGCTTGGTGGGACAGGTGTTTAACTATGGCTACACCTTC	CASSLVGQVFNYGYTF	TRBD1	few	TRBJ1-2	TRBV5-5